A single sample is the source of the 9 T cell receptor beta chains below, sequenced in a study of blood T cells in healthy people across ages (dated by TCRdb to the mid-2010s). Libraries were prepared through 5' RACE. Sequencing instrument: Illumina HiSeq 2500. A second PCR of roughly 6 to 11 cycles was run with a J-beta primer mix and a sample-barcoded 5' primer. TCRdb redid the processing of the public reads, applying fastp at Q25 and MiXCR, and retained in-frame beta chains. Rows with a matching CDR3 protein are joined into one entry that keeps the most common DNA and genes. The sample yields hundreds of thousands of distinct CDR3 sequences; 20% to 25% were counted once. The ten largest clones add up to more than 7.5% of the sample. A further study also used this sample, focusing on T cells of mothers and their children.

Sequencing was performed on blood. These receptors originate from a boy aged 5-17 years in good health.

The table lists this clonotype with a few counts. This chain joins TRBV6-5 and TRBJ1-2; D possibly corresponds to TRBD1 (6 bases). Trimming left V 6 bases short and J 4 bases short, with 15 bases between. The CDR3 has 14 residues. CDR1 and CDR2 from the germline V gene are MNHEY and SVGAGI. The CDR3, as DNA: TGTGCCAGCAGATGGGGGGGCAGTGGCTATGGCTACACCTTC. Its translation: CASRWGGSGYGYTF.

V is TRBV12-3 or TRBV12-4 and J is TRBJ2-4; TRBD2 might be the D (6 bases). With 5 bases removed from V and 8 bases from J, the gap between germline ends came to 22 bases. The CDR3 sequence is 16 residues long. Here the CDR3 DNA reads TGTGCCAGCAGTCTCTCCACGGACGGAGGAGGGGACATTCAGTACTTC. This gives the protein CASSLSTDGGGDIQYF.

This clonotype was picked up a small number of times. The J gene is TRBJ1-4, the V gene TRBV2; 7 bases match TRBD1. CDR1 SNHLY and CDR2 FYNNEI come from the germline V gene. J was trimmed by 7 bases and V by 8 bases; bases with no gene match: 10. The CDR3 is made up of 14 amino acids. The CDR3 DNA sequence: TGTGCCAGCGGCGAGACAGGGCGTAGTGAAAAACTGTTTTTT. The encoded protein is CASGETGRSEKLFF.

Turning to this clonotype: In this CDR3 the conserved last residue, phenylalanine or tryptophan, is missing, so a read error is likely. It is unclear where the CDR3 begins or ends on the DNA, so no DNA is shown, and the CDR3 is as TCRdb lists it. J is TRBJ1-2 and V is TRBV11-2; TRBD1 is the table's D call and was not checked against the DNA. CDR1 is SGHAT, CDR2 FQNNGV, per germline. The CDR3 totals 14 residues, both ends included. The CDR3 sequence is CASSSQSGQVGYTC.

This clonotype was counted a few times. V is TRBV5-1 and J is TRBJ2-5, with 7 bases identical to TRBD1. The germline CDR1 and CDR2 sequences are SGHRS and YFSETQ. After removal of 3 bases from V and 2 bases from J, the junction contained 7 bases not matched to a gene. The CDR3 extends over 15 amino acids. The CDR3 sequence is CASSYGRDSQETQYF. The CDR3 coding sequence is TGCGCCAGCAGCTATGGCCGGGACAGTCAAGAGACCCAGTACTTC.

This clonotype was detected only a few times. This chain links TRBV28 with TRBJ2-1; 9 bases agree with TRBD2. The germline CDR1 and CDR2 sequences are MDHEN and SYDVKM. Losses at the gene ends were 3 bases for V and 1 base for J; bases not matched to a gene: 4. This CDR3 region has 16 residues. CDR3 sequence: CASSFSGGISYNEQFF. The DNA of the CDR3 is TGTGCCAGCAGTTTTAGCGGGGGTATATCCTACAATGAGCAGTTCTTC.

V usage is TRBV5-1 and J usage is TRBJ2-5; 9 bases agree with TRBD1. The CDR3 covers 16 residues. The trim removed 0 bases at V and 4 bases at J, leaving 7 bases unmatched. CDR1 SGHRS and CDR2 YFSETQ come from the germline V gene. CDR3 DNA: TGCGCCAGCAGCTTGGCCCCGGACAGGGGATCAGAGACCCAGTACTTC. Amino acid sequence: CASSLAPDRGSETQYF.

CDR3 nucleotides: TGTGCCAGCAGCTTAGAAGAGGTCGACTACAATGAGCAGTTCTTC. This codes for CASSLEEVDYNEQFF. V is TRBV7-9 and J is TRBJ2-1; D is uncertain. V lost 1 base, J lost 3 bases, and 10 bases lay in between. The CDR3 length is 15 residues. Germline V gives CDR1 SEHNR, CDR2 FQNEAQ (reference sequence). Based on the CDR3 plus reference TRBV7-9 and TRBJ2-1, the full variable domain is DTGVSQNPRHKITKRGQNVTFRCDPISEHNRLYWYRQTLGQGPEFLTYFQNEAQLEKSRLLSDRFSAERPKGSFSTLEIQRTEQGDSAMYLCASSLEEVDYNEQFFGPGTRLTVL.

This clonotype was seen a few times. The chain is built from TRBV11-2 and TRBJ1-1; D gene ambiguous. Germline CDR1 and CDR2: SGHAT and FQNNGV. The CDR3 runs to 13 residues. Trimming took off 3 bases at V and 3 bases at J, with 8 bases between the two ends. The CDR3 loop is CASSFMGYTEAFF. In DNA form, the CDR3 reads TGTGCCAGCAGCTTTATGGGCTACACTGAAGCTTTCTTT.